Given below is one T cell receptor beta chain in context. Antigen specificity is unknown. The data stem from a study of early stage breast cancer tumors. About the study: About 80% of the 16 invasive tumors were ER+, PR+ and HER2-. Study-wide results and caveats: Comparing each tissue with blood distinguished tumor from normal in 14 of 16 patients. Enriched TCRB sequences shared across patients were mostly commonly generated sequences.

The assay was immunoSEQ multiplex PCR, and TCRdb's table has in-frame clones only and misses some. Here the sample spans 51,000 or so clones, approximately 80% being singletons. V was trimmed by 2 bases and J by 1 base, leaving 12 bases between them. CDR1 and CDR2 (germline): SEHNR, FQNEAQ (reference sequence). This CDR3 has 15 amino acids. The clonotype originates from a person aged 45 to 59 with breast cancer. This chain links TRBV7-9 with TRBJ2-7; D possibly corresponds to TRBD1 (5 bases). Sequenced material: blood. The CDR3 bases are TGTGCCAGCAGCTTAAGGGAAGGGGCTTCCTACGAGCAGTACTTC. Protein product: CASSLREGASYEQYF.